Listed below are T cell receptor beta chains from one sample, sequenced in a study of cytomegalovirus exposure and HLA in healthy donors. Assay: immunoSEQ multiplex PCR; the TCRdb copy retains only in-frame clones and omits some. The repertoire holds 210,000 or so clones, with 65% to 90% as singletons. What was sequenced was PBMCs. These receptors were obtained from a girl under 18 in good health and CMV-seronegative. Each CDR3 is given with its conserved first and last residue. D genes are given only for firm matches. Some rows mark clone size as missing; the rest say once, few, many or name a class of expanded clone.

CDR3 DNA	CDR3 protein	clone size	CDR3 length	V gene	J gene	D gene
TGTGCCAGCATGAACGGTCCCAGGAGGGCCGCGGGAGGAAACGAGCAGTACTTC	CASMNGPRRAAGGNEQYF	-	18	TRBV28	TRBJ2-7	TRBD2
TGTGCCAGCAGCTTACTCAGATCTAGCGGGGGGATCAATGAGCAGTTCTTC	CASSLLRSSGGINEQFF	-	17	TRBV7-2	TRBJ2-1	TRBD2
TGTGCCAGTTACTACGCCTATAATTCACCCCTCCACTTT	CASYYAYNSPLHF	-	13	TRBV6-5	TRBJ1-6	-
TGTGCCAGCAGCCACCCCGGGACTAGCGGAGTCTTGGAGCAGTTCTTC	CASSHPGTSGVLEQFF	-	16	TRBV4-2	TRBJ2-1	TRBD2
TGTGCCAGGTTGGCCGGGGGTCGGGGCAATCAGCCCCAGCATTTT	CARLAGGRGNQPQHF	once	15	TRBV7-8	TRBJ1-5	-
TGTGCCAGCAGCTTTAGCGGAGAGCAGTTCTTC	CASSFSGEQFF	-	11	TRBV2	TRBJ2-1	-
TGTGCCAGCACCAAAACCGGACAGGGACCCTACGAGCAGTACTTC	CASTKTGQGPYEQYF	-	15	TRBV6-5	TRBJ2-7	TRBD1
TGTGCCAGCAGCTTCTTAGCGGGGGGGCCGGTTGATACGCAGTATTTT	CASSFLAGGPVDTQYF	once	16	TRBV7-3	TRBJ2-3	TRBD2
TGTGCCAGCAGCCCCGGGACAGTTCACACTGAAGCTTTCTTT	CASSPGTVHTEAFF	-	14	TRBV5-6	TRBJ1-1	TRBD1
TGTGCCAGCAGTAGATGGGGAGGACTGAACACTGAAGCTTTCTTT	CASSRWGGLNTEAFF	-	15	TRBV6-1	TRBJ1-1	-
TGTGCCAGCTCACCATGGGCGGGAGACTCCTACGAGCAGTACTTC	CASSPWAGDSYEQYF	-	15	TRBV18	TRBJ2-7	TRBD2
TGTGCCAGCAGGCCACAGGGGGCGAACGAGCAGTACTTC	CASRPQGANEQYF	-	13	TRBV28	TRBJ2-7	TRBD1
TGTGCCAGCAGTTTAGGGGGGGCTGGGTACGAGCAGTACTTC	CASSLGGAGYEQYF	-	14	TRBV28	TRBJ2-7	-
TGTGCCAGCAGCGCCCGAGGGAGCAGGTGGAAAGAGACCCAGTACTTC	CASSARGSRWKETQYF	-	16	TRBV9	TRBJ2-5	-
TGTGCCAGCAGCTTGGAGGCTAGCGGGAGGGCAGATACGCAGTATTTT	CASSLEASGRADTQYF	once	16	TRBV5-4	TRBJ2-3	TRBD2
TGTGCCAGCAGCCCCCCACCGGCTGAAGCTTTCTTT	CASSPPPAEAFF	-	12	TRBV7-9	TRBJ1-1	-
TGCAGCGTTGATCCCGTCTATGGCTACACCTTC	CSVDPVYGYTF	-	11	TRBV29-1	TRBJ1-2	-
TGTGCCATCGGGGGGGCGAACACTGAAGCTTTCTTT	CAIGGANTEAFF	-	12	TRBV10-3	TRBJ1-1	-
TGTGCCAGCAGCTTAGTAAGACAGGGGGCACATGGCTACACCTTC	CASSLVRQGAHGYTF	-	15	TRBV7-2	TRBJ1-2	TRBD1
TGCGCCAGCAGTCAATCCCCCTCGAGGAGCTCCTACAATGAGCAGTTCTTC	CASSQSPSRSSYNEQFF	-	17	TRBV23-1	TRBJ2-1	-
TGTGCCAGCAGCTTTCGAGGTGGACAGGGCGTTTATCAGCCCCAGCATTTT	CASSFRGGQGVYQPQHF	-	17	TRBV7-2	TRBJ1-5	TRBD1
TGTGCCAGCAGCTTGGGACCAGCTTTAAGGGGGAATGAGCAGTTCTTC	CASSLGPALRGNEQFF	-	16	TRBV5-8	TRBJ2-1	-
TGCGCCAGCAGCCAAGAAGGATGGGCGGGGGGGCCCCAAGAGACCCAGTACTTC	CASSQEGWAGGPQETQYF	-	18	TRBV4-1	TRBJ2-5	TRBD2
TGTGCAAGTCGCTTAGCGCGTCTGCGGGGGGGCGGGGAGACCCAGTACTTC	CASRLARLRGGGETQYF	once	17	TRBV12-2	TRBJ2-5	-
TGCGCCAGCAGCTTGGGGGGGGACGAGCAGTACTTC	CASSLGGDEQYF	once	12	TRBV5-1	TRBJ2-7	-
TGTGCCAGCAGTATCATCGGGACAGGGGGCTACGAGCAGTACTTC	CASSIIGTGGYEQYF	few	15	TRBV28	TRBJ2-7	TRBD1
TGTGCCAGCAGTGAAAGAGAGGAACAGGGGAAGTATTTT	CASSEREEQGKYF	-	13	TRBV6-5	TRBJ2-3	TRBD1
TGTGCCAGCTCACTATTAGGGACTTTTGGAACAGATACGCAGTATTTT	CASSLLGTFGTDTQYF	-	16	TRBV18	TRBJ2-3	-
TGTGCCAGCAGGACCCTTGGACAGGGCGGAAGTGAGCAGTTCTTC	CASRTLGQGGSEQFF	-	15	TRBV27	TRBJ2-1	TRBD1
TGTGCCAGCAGCCGCAGCGGGGGTTCCTACGAGCAGTACTTC	CASSRSGGSYEQYF	-	14	TRBV11-1	TRBJ2-7	TRBD2
TGTGCCAGCAGACCGGGAGCCAACTCTGGAAACACCATATATTTT	CASRPGANSGNTIYF	-	15	TRBV2	TRBJ1-3	-
TGTGCCAGCAGCTTAAATTTCCGGACAAACACTGAAGCTTTCTTT	CASSLNFRTNTEAFF	-	15	TRBV7-2	TRBJ1-1	-
TGTGCCAGCAGCCAGCTCCCTAGGGGGAAGCAGTTCTTC	CASSQLPRGKQFF	-	13	TRBV14	TRBJ2-1	-
TGTGCCAGCAGCTTTTCACGCGAGACAGTCCTCACCGGGGAGCTGTTTTTT	CASSFSRETVLTGELFF	-	17	TRBV7-7	TRBJ2-2	-
TGTGCCAGCAGCTTGGCGGGTAGTGAGGCTTTCTTT	CASSLAGSEAFF	-	12	TRBV5-4	TRBJ1-1	-
TGTGCCAGCAGTAGACCGGGACACCTGTATGGCTACACCTTC	CASSRPGHLYGYTF	few	14	TRBV6-6	TRBJ1-2	-
TGTGCCAGCAGACTCGGGACAGTCGCCTACGAGCAGTACTTC	CASRLGTVAYEQYF	-	14	TRBV28	TRBJ2-7	TRBD1
TGTGCCAGCAGACGACAGGGGATAGGGAATCAGCCCCAGCATTTT	CASRRQGIGNQPQHF	-	15	TRBV6-5	TRBJ1-5	TRBD1
TGTGCCAGCAGAGCCATAGACAGGGGGAGGCCCACCGGGGAGCTGTTTTTT	CASRAIDRGRPTGELFF	-	17	TRBV28	TRBJ2-2	TRBD1
TGTGCCAGCAGCCTCATACTCGAGCAGTACTTC	CASSLILEQYF	-	11	TRBV7-2	TRBJ2-7	-
TGTGCCACCAGCAGCGAGAGGAATCAGCCCCAGCATTTT	CATSSERNQPQHF	-	13	TRBV15	TRBJ1-5	-
TGTGCCACCAGCGTCGACAGGGGGCACCGTGAAGCTTTCTTT	CATSVDRGHREAFF	-	14	TRBV15	TRBJ1-1	TRBD1
TGTGCCAGCCGGCCAGGACAGGGAGTGACTGGAAACACCATATATTTT	CASRPGQGVTGNTIYF	once	16	TRBV28	TRBJ1-3	TRBD1
TGTGCCAGCAGCTTGGGACAGGGGGCCTACGAGCAGTACTTC	CASSLGQGAYEQYF	-	14	TRBV5-6	TRBJ2-7	TRBD1
TGTGCCAGCAGTGAAAGCGGGACAGGGGGTGGGCAGTACTTC	CASSESGTGGGQYF	-	14	TRBV6-1	TRBJ2-5	TRBD1
TGTGCCAGCAGCTTAGCAGGGACAGCCAATCTAGCCAAAAACATTCAGTACTTC	CASSLAGTANLAKNIQYF	-	18	TRBV7-9	TRBJ2-4	TRBD1
TGCGCCAGCAGCATACCGAGGGGGATCGGGGAGCTGTTTTTT	CASSIPRGIGELFF	-	14	TRBV5-1	TRBJ2-2	-
TGTGCCAGCAGTTACTCGACAGGCTACACCTTC	CASSYSTGYTF	-	11	TRBV6-6	TRBJ1-2	-
TGTGCCAGCAGCCTACAAGGGGCGAACCCCCAAGAGACCCAGTACTTC	CASSLQGANPQETQYF	-	16	TRBV4-2	TRBJ2-5	-
TGCGCCAGCAGCCAAGTGACGACTAGCGGGTTCACAGATACGCAGTATTTT	CASSQVTTSGFTDTQYF	-	17	TRBV4-1	TRBJ2-3	TRBD2
TGTGCCAGCCTTGGGGGACAGCGTCCCTACGAGCAGTACTTC	CASLGGQRPYEQYF	-	14	TRBV25-1	TRBJ2-7	TRBD1
TGCAGTGCTAAGCTACAGAACACCTTC	CSAKLQNTF	-	9	TRBV20-1	TRBJ1-2	-
TGTGCCAGCTCACAGTGGTCGCAGGGCCCTAACTCTGGAAACACCATATATTTT	CASSQWSQGPNSGNTIYF	-	18	TRBV18	TRBJ1-3	-
TGTGCCAGCAGCTTAGGCGTCATCCCGGGGAACAATGAGCAGTTCTTC	CASSLGVIPGNNEQFF	once	16	TRBV7-8	TRBJ2-1	-
TGTGCCAGCAGTCCAATAGCGGGGAGCACCTACGAGCAGTACTTC	CASSPIAGSTYEQYF	-	15	TRBV6-5	TRBJ2-7	TRBD2
TGTGCCAGTAGACTAGCCGAATACCCCTACTCCTACGAGCAGTACTTC	CASRLAEYPYSYEQYF	-	16	TRBV28	TRBJ2-7	TRBD2
TGTGCCAGCCGGGGCTCTGGGGCCAACGTCCTGACTTTC	CASRGSGANVLTF	-	13	TRBV9	TRBJ2-6	-
TGCGCCAGCAGCTTGGCCGGGGTCAGAGGTTCCTACGAGCAGTACTTC	CASSLAGVRGSYEQYF	-	16	TRBV5-1	TRBJ2-7	-
TGTGCCAGCACCACCCAGGGGAAGTCGCGCACAGATACGCAGTATTTT	CASTTQGKSRTDTQYF	once	16	TRBV13	TRBJ2-3	-
TGTGCCAGCACCGACAGGGGTTCGGGGTATGGCTACACCTTC	CASTDRGSGYGYTF	-	14	TRBV6-5	TRBJ1-2	TRBD1